Shown below are 26 T cell receptor beta chains from a single sample sequenced in a study of T cell repertoires and HLA-DP antigens. Method: immunoSEQ multiplex PCR; TCRdb's copy keeps in-frame clones and lacks some. The sample shows about 89,000 clones, roughly 86% of them seen only once. The antigens for these receptors are not known. The sample consisted of CD4+ T cells from PBMCs. Receptors were obtained from a man in his forties or fifties in good health and CMV-seronegative.

This clone was recorded only once. The CDR3 DNA reads TGTGCCTGTTCGCAACGGAGCACAGATACGCAGTATTTT. Protein product: CACSQRSTDTQYF. The chain carries TRBV30 and TRBJ2-3; D call uncertain. V was cut by 6 bases and J by 0 bases, with 10 bases left in between. CDR3 length equals 13 residues. Germline V gene sequence: CDR1 GTSNPN, CDR2 SVGIG (reference sequence).

This clone was counted between two and nine times. V and J are TRBV28 and TRBJ1-2; weak D call: TRBD1 (6 bases). This CDR3 spans 13 amino acids. Germline V CDR1 and CDR2: MDHEN, SYDVKM. Trimming stripped 2 bases from V and 8 bases from J, with 12 bases between. CDR3 sequence: CASSLRGDLGYTF. The DNA for the CDR3 is TGTGCCAGCAGTTTAAGGGGGGACTTGGGCTACACCTTC.

The gene calls are TRBV7-2 and TRBJ2-1; TRBD2 matches 9 bases. V dropped 5 bases and J dropped 3; count of bases not matched to a gene: 5. The CDR3 runs 15 residues. Germline assignment: CDR1 SGHTA and CDR2 FQGNSA. The CDR3 loop is CASSRSGGNYNEQFF. CDR3 sequence (DNA): TGTGCCAGCAGCCGCAGCGGGGGGAACTACAATGAGCAGTTCTTC.

The genes are TRBV28 and TRBJ2-7; 8 nucleotides align to TRBD1. Germline trimming cut 5 bases from V and 2 bases from J; bases unmatched to any gene: 5. The CDR3 length is 14 residues. Germline V gene sequence: CDR1 MDHEN, CDR2 SYDVKM. Here the CDR3 DNA reads TGTGCCAGCAGTACAGGGGGGTCCCCCTACGAGCAGTACTTC. It is translated as CASSTGGSPYEQYF.

The sample holds one count of this clone. V usage is TRBV18 and J usage is TRBJ2-7; weak D call: TRBD1 (5 bases). The CDR3 is made up of 15 amino acids. Germline values: CDR1 KGHSH, CDR2 LQKENI. Trimming removed 1 base from V and 4 bases from J, with 14 bases in between. CDR3 residues: CASSPRGNRRYEQYF. CDR3 bases: TGTGCCAGCTCACCACGTGGGAACAGGCGATACGAGCAGTACTTC.

CDR3 bases: TGTGCCAGCAGCTACCGGGACGCCCTCTCCCCCCAGTACTTC. Its protein product is CASSYRDALSPQYF. The genes are TRBV5-4 and TRBJ2-5; D may be TRBD1 or TRBD2 (5 bases each). The germline CDR1 and CDR2 sequences are SGHNT and YYREEE (reference sequence). The germline V and J ends were trimmed by 3 bases and 9 bases, with 18 bases remaining between them. The length of the CDR3 is 14 residues.

J is TRBJ2-3 and V is TRBV5-4; D is unresolved. This CDR3 comprises 13 residues. V gave up 0 bases and J gave up 4 bases, with 6 bases separating them. From germline, CDR1 is SGHNT and CDR2 YYREEE (reference sequence). For the CDR3, the DNA is TGTGCCAGCAGCTTGGCCCCCGCAGATACGCAGTATTTT. Translation gives CASSLAPADTQYF.

V gene TRBV4-3 combines with J gene TRBJ1-1; D remains ambiguous. V dropped 1 base and J dropped 8 bases, with 14 bases sitting between them. CDR1 is LGHNA, CDR2 YSLEER, per germline. The CDR3 runs 14 residues. The CDR3 sequence: CASSQGGRAPEAFF. CDR3 in DNA: TGCGCCAGCAGCCAAGGTGGGAGGGCACCCGAAGCTTTCTTT.

The chain uses TRBV29-1 and TRBJ2-7; tentative D call: TRBD1 (5 bases). Germline V gene data show CDR1 as SQVTM and CDR2 as ANQGSEA. The CDR3 loop spans 13 amino acids. Trimming pared 6 bases from V and 3 bases from J, leaving 15 bases between. The CDR3: CSVSQGRGYEQYF. The CDR3 DNA reads TGCAGCGTCTCGCAGGGTAGGGGCTACGAGCAGTACTTC.

The DNA of the CDR3 is TGTGCCAGCAGGGATCCGGGGTACGGTACTGAAGCTTTCTTT. Protein product: CASRDPGYGTEAFF. This chain links TRBV7-6 with TRBJ1-1; D is uncertain. In germline, CDR1 is SGHVS, CDR2 FNYEAQ. CDR3 size: 14 residues. V lost 6 bases to trimming and J lost 5 bases, with 16 bases between them.

The chain joins TRBV7-3 to TRBJ1-2, with a possible D match to TRBD1 (6 bases). There are 16 residues in the CDR3. The V and J ends lost 1 base and 2 bases respectively, with 14 bases between them. Per the germline V gene, CDR1 is SGHTA and CDR2 is FQGTGA. CDR3 loop: CASSLKGGRGNYGYTF. CDR3 nucleotides: TGTGCCAGCAGCTTAAAAGGGGGAAGGGGAAACTATGGCTACACCTTC.

The chain joins TRBV25-1 to TRBJ2-1; 7 bases are a match to TRBD2. The V gene's germline CDR1 is MGHDK and CDR2 SYGVNS. CDR3 length equals 12 residues. V was clipped by 10 bases and J by 8 bases; unmatched bases: 8. CDR3 protein: CATSLRGDEQFF. CDR3 in DNA: TGTGCCACCTCCCTTCGGGGGGATGAGCAGTTCTTC.

The V and J genes are TRBV7-9 and TRBJ1-4; no definite D call. Germline CDR1 is SEHNR and CDR2 is FQNEAQ (reference sequence). Trimming removed 3 bases from V and 8 bases from J, with 13 bases in between. This CDR3 is built from 14 residues. CDR3 protein: CASSFPGLKEKLFF. DNA of the CDR3: TGTGCCAGCAGCTTCCCGGGCCTAAAGGAAAAACTGTTTTTT.

The V gene is TRBV19, the J gene TRBJ2-2, with D possibly being TRBD1 (8 bases). The germline V and J ends were trimmed by 4 bases and 10 bases, with 22 bases remaining between them. From germline, CDR1 is LNHDA and CDR2 SQIVND (reference sequence). This CDR3 region has 16 residues. CDR3 amino acids: CASSTGGQVRDAELFF. CDR3 nucleotide sequence: TGTGCCAGTAGTACGGGGGGACAGGTGAGGGACGCGGAGCTGTTTTTT.

This clone has just a few counts. The chain recombines TRBV7-2 with TRBJ1-2, with D possibly matching TRBD1 (6 bases). The germline gives CDR1 SGHTA, CDR2 FQGNSA. Trimming removed 1 base at V and 8 bases at J, with 14 bases between. The CDR3 runs to 14 residues. CDR3: CASSLDRGTYGYTF. In DNA form, the CDR3 reads TGTGCCAGCAGCTTAGATCGGGGGACATACGGCTACACCTTC.

This clone came up a few times. The J gene is TRBJ1-5, the V gene TRBV6-5, with TRBD1 matching over 7 bases. The CDR3 length is 15 residues. The V gene end was trimmed by 5 bases and the J gene end by 7 bases; junction bases not matched to a gene: 11. Per germline, CDR1 MNHEY and CDR2 SVGAGI. The chain's CDR3 is CASSTLYRGGQPQHF. As DNA, the CDR3 is TGTGCCAGCAGTACCTTATACAGGGGTGGGCAGCCCCAGCATTTT.

This chain joins TRBV6-1 and TRBJ2-1; D tentatively reads TRBD1 or TRBD2 (6 bases each). This CDR3 spans 15 amino acids. The germline gives CDR1 MNHNS, CDR2 SASEGT. Trimming removed 1 base from V and 8 bases from J, with 15 bases in between. The CDR3 reads CASSEEEGGGDEQFF. In DNA form, the CDR3 reads TGTGCCAGCAGTGAAGAGGAGGGGGGTGGGGATGAGCAGTTCTTC.

The CDR3 protein is CASSIEGYNQPQHF. The DNA of the CDR3 is TGTGCCAGTAGTATAGAGGGGTACAATCAGCCCCAGCATTTT. This rearrangement joins TRBV19 to TRBJ1-5; D ambiguous. CDR1 and CDR2 (germline): LNHDA, SQIVND (reference sequence). The CDR3 covers 14 residues. The V end was cut by 0 bases, the J end by 3 bases, with 6 bases between.

This chain links TRBV6-5 with TRBJ2-3; D remains unclear. Deletions cut 1 base from V and 4 bases from J, with 9 bases between. This CDR3 is built from 14 residues. Germline CDR1 reads MNHEY; CDR2 reads SVGAGI. CDR3 loop: CASSYYGSPDTQYF. CDR3 nucleotides: TGTGCCAGCAGTTACTACGGCAGCCCAGATACGCAGTATTTT.

The chain employs TRBV7-9 and TRBJ2-1; D is undetermined. The CDR3 is 15 residues long. Trimming cost V 5 bases and J 0 bases, with 11 bases left between them. Germline assignment: CDR1 SEHNR and CDR2 FQNEAQ (reference sequence). The CDR3, as DNA: TGTGCCAGCAGCGTTTATCTGAGCTCCTACAATGAGCAGTTCTTC. Amino acid sequence: CASSVYLSSYNEQFF.

The chain joins TRBV10-3 to TRBJ2-5; 9 bases are a match to TRBD1. The CDR3 is 16 amino acids. Germline CDR1 and CDR2: ENHRY and SYGVKD. V was pared by 3 bases and J by 0 bases, with 5 bases of the junction left unmatched. Here the CDR3 reads CAISDWTGVDQETQYF. CDR3 DNA: TGTGCCATCAGTGATTGGACAGGGGTTGACCAAGAGACCCAGTACTTC.

V and J are TRBV30 and TRBJ1-5; a possible D gene is TRBD1 (5 bases). In germline, CDR1 is GTSNPN, CDR2 SVGIG (reference sequence). The CDR3 has 13 amino acids. Trimming took off 5 bases at V and 5 bases at J, with 13 bases between the two ends. CDR3 DNA: TGTGCCTGGGGGGTGGGAGGGGATCAGCCCCAGCATTTT. Translated, it gives CAWGVGGDQPQHF.

This chain uses TRBV7-9 with TRBJ1-1; no reliable D call. The CDR3 spans 9 residues. Germline V CDR1 and CDR2: SEHNR, FQNEAQ (reference sequence). V was shortened by 3 bases and J by 11 bases, with 4 bases between the two germline ends. The CDR3 is CASSLGAFF. CDR3 in DNA: TGTGCCAGCAGCTTGGGTGCTTTCTTT.

This sequence joins TRBV30 and TRBJ2-1; D tentatively fits TRBD1 or TRBD2 (5 bases each). Germline lookup yields CDR1 GTSNPN and CDR2 SVGIG (reference sequence). This CDR3 is 12 amino acids long. Trimming left V 3 bases short and J 6 bases short, with 9 bases between. The chain's CDR3 is CAWSGARNEQFF. CDR3 nucleotide sequence: TGTGCCTGGAGCGGGGCCCGCAATGAGCAGTTCTTC. The whole variable domain, remainder taken from reference TRBV30 and TRBJ2-1, is SQTIHQWPATLVQPVGSPLSLECTVEGTSNPNLYWYRQAAGRGLQLLFYSVGIGQISSEVPQNLSASRPQDRQFILSSKKLLLSDSGFYLCAWSGARNEQFFGPGTRLTVL.

This chain uses TRBV6-1 with TRBJ1-2; possible D gene TRBD1, 6 bases. The V end was cut by 10 bases, the J end by 8 bases, with 20 bases between. This CDR3 contains 13 residues. CDR1 is MNHNS, CDR2 SASEGT, per germline. The CDR3 sequence is CATRKEQGRGYTF. The CDR3 DNA sequence: TGTGCCACCCGAAAGGAACAGGGAAGGGGCTACACCTTC.

V gene TRBV7-2 combines with J gene TRBJ1-1, with D possibly matching TRBD1 (6 bases). CDR3 length: 15 amino acids. Germline CDR1 is SGHTA and CDR2 is FQGNSA. V was clipped by 1 base and J by 0 bases, with 9 bases between them. Here the CDR3 reads CASSLVGGLNTEAFF. CDR3 sequence (DNA): TGTGCCAGCAGCTTAGTTGGGGGGCTGAACACTGAAGCTTTCTTT.